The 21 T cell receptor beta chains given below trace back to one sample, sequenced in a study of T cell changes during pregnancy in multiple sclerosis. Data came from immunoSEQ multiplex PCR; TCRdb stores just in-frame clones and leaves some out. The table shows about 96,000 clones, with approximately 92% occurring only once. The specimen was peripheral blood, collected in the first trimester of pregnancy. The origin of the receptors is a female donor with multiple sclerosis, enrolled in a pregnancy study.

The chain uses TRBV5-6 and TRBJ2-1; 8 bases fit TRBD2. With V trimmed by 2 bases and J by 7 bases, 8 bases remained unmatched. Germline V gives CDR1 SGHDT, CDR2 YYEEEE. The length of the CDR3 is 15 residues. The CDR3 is CASSLPGGQGNEQFF. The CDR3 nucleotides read TGTGCCAGCAGCTTACCGGGAGGGCAGGGAAATGAGCAGTTCTTC.

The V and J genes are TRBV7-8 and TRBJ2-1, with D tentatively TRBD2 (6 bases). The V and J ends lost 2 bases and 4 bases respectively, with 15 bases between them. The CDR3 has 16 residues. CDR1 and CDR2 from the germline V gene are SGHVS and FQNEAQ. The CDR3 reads CASSLSGLRGYNEQFF. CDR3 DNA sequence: TGTGCCAGCAGCTTATCGGGACTCCGGGGATACAATGAGCAGTTCTTC.

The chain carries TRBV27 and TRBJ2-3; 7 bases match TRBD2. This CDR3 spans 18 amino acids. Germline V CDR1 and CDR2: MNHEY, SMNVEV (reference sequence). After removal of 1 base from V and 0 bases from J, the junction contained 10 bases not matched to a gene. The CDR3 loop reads CASSLWSWGSGSTDTQYF. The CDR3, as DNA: TGTGCCAGCAGTTTATGGTCGTGGGGTAGCGGGAGCACAGATACGCAGTATTTT.

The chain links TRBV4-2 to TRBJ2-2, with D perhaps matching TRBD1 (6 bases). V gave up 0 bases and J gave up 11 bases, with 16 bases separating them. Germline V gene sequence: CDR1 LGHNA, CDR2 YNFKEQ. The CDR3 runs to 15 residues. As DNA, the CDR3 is TGTGCCAGCAGCCAAGACGTCCCTTACAGGGTTGAGCTGTTTTTT. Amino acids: CASSQDVPYRVELFF.

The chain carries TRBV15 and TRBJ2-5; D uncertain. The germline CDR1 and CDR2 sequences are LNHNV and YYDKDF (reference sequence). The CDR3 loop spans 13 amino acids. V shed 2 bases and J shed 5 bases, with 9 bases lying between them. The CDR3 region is CATSRQVGETQYF. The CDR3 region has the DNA TGTGCCACCAGCAGACAGGTTGGGGAGACCCAGTACTTC.

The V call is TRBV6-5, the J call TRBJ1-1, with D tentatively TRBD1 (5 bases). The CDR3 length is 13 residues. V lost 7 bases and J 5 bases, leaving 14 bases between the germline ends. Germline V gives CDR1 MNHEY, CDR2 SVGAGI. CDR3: CASIGGRRTEAFF. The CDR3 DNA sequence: TGTGCCAGCATCGGGGGGAGACGAACTGAAGCTTTCTTT.

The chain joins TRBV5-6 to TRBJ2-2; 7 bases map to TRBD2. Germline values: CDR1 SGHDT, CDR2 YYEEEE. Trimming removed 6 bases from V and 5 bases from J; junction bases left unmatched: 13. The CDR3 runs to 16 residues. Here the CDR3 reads CASTLGPQRDTGELFF. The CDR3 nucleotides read TGTGCCAGCACCCTAGGTCCCCAGCGGGATACCGGGGAGCTGTTTTTT.

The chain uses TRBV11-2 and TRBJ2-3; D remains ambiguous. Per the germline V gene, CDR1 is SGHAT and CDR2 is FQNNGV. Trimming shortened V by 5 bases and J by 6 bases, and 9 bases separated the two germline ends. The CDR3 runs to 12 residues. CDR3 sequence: CASSLNVDTQYF. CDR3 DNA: TGTGCCAGCAGCCTTAATGTGGATACGCAGTATTTT.

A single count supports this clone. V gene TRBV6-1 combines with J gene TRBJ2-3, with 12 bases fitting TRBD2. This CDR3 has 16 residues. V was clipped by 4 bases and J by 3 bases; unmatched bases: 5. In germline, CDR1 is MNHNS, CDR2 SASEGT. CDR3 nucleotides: TGTGCCAGCAGTGGACTAGCGGGAGTCGGTACAGATACGCAGTATTTT. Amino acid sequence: CASSGLAGVGTDTQYF.

In nucleotides, the CDR3 is TGTGCCAGCAGCCGTCGGGACAGGAACTATGGCTACACCTTC. It translates to CASSRRDRNYGYTF. The gene calls are TRBV14 and TRBJ1-2; 8 bases fit TRBD1. V lost 4 bases and J lost 2; bases outside the gene matches: 3. The CDR3 length is 14 residues. The germline V gene encodes CDR1 SGHDN and CDR2 FVKESK. Full variable domain (missing parts from reference TRBV14 and TRBJ1-2): EAGVTQFPSHSVIEKGQTVTLRCDPISGHDNLYWYRRVMGKEIKFLLHFVKESKQDESGMPNNRFLAERTGGTYSTLKVQPAELEDSGVYFCASSRRDRNYGYTFGSGTRLTVV.

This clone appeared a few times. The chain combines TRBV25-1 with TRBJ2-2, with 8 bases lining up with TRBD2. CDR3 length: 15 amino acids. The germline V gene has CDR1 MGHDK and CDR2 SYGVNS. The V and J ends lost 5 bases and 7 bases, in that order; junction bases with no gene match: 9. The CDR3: CASSSRGSGIGELFF. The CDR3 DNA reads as TGTGCCAGCAGTTCACGGGGTAGCGGGATCGGGGAGCTGTTTTTT.

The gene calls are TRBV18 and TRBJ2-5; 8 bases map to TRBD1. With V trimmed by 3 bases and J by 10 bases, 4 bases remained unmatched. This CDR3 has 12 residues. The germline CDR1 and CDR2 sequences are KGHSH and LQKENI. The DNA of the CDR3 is TGTGCCAGCTCACCCATAGGGACAGGCCAGTACTTC. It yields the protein CASSPIGTGQYF.

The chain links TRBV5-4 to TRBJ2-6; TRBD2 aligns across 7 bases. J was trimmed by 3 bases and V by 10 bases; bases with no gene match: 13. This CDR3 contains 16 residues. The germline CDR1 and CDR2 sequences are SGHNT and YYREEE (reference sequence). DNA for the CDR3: TGTGCCTCGGGGGGAGGAAGCCGAGATGGGGCCAACGTCCTGACTTTC. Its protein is CASGGGSRDGANVLTF.

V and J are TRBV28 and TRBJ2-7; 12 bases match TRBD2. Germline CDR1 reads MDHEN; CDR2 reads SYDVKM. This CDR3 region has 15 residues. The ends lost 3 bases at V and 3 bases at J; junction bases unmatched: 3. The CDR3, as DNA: TGTGCCAGCAGTTTGAGGACTAGCGGGAACTACGAGCAGTACTTC. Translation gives CASSLRTSGNYEQYF.

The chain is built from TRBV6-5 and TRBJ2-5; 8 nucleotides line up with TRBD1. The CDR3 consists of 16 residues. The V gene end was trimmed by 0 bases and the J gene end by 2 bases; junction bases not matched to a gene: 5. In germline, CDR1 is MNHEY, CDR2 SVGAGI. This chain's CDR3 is CASSYSHRGLQETQYF. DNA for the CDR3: TGTGCCAGCAGTTACTCGCACAGGGGGTTACAAGAGACCCAGTACTTC.

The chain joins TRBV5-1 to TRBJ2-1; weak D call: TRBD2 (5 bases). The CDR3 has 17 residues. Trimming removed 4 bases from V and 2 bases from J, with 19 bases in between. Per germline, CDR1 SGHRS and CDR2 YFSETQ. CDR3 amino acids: CASSPGLQPIPYNEQFF. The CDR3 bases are TGCGCCAGCAGCCCTGGACTTCAGCCCATCCCCTACAATGAGCAGTTCTTC.

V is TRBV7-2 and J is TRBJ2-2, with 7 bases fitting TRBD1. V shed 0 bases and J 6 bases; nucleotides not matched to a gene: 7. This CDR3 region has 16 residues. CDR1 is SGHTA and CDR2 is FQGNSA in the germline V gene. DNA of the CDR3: TGTGCCAGCAGCTTAGCCGGGACAGACCGATCCGGGGAGCTGTTTTTT. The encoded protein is CASSLAGTDRSGELFF.

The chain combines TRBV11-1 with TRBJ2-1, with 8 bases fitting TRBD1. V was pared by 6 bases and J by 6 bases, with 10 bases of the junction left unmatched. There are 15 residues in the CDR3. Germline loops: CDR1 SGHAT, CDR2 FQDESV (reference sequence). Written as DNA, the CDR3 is TGTGCCAGCAGAAACGACAGGGGCCGAGGCAATGAGCAGTTCTTC. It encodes CASRNDRGRGNEQFF.

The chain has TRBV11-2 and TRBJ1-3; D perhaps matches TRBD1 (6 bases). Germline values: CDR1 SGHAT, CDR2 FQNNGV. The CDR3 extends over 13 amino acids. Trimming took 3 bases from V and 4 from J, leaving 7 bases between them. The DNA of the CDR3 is TGTGCCAGCAGCTTGACAGGCGGAAACACCATATATTTT. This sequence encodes CASSLTGGNTIYF.

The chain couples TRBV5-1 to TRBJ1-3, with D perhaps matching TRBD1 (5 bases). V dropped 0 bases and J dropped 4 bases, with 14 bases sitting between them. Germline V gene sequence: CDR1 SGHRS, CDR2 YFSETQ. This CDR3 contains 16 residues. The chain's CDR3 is CASSLVAGRAGNTIYF. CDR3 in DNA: TGCGCCAGCAGCTTGGTAGCGGGACGAGCGGGAAACACCATATATTTT. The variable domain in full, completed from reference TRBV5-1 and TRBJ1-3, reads KAGVTQTPRYLIKTRGQQVTLSCSPISGHRSVSWYQQTPGQGLQFLFEYFSETQRNKGNFPGRFSGRQFSNSRSEMNVSTLELGDSALYLCASSLVAGRAGNTIYFGEGSWLTVV.

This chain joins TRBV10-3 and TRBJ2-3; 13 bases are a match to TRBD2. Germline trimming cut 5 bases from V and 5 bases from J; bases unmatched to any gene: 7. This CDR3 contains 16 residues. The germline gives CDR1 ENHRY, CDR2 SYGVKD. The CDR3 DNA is TGTGCCATCAGTCCCCGGACTAGCGGGAGAAGAGATACGCAGTATTTT. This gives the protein CAISPRTSGRRDTQYF.